The 17 T cell receptor beta chains reported below all come from one sample, sequenced in a study of shared clonotypes between healthy human individuals. Assay: immunoSEQ multiplex PCR; the TCRdb copy retains only in-frame clones and omits some. The data contain over 1.5 million clones, 98% of them singletons. Sequencing was done on a sample of naive CD4+ T cells sorted from blood. Sample subset: CD45RA+ positively selected. These receptors all come from a man aged 25-45 years in good health.

This rearrangement joins TRBV5-1 to TRBJ1-4; TRBD1 matches at 8 bases. CDR3 size: 14 residues. V shed 4 bases and J 8 bases; nucleotides not matched to a gene: 7. The germline gives CDR1 SGHRS, CDR2 YFSETQ. The CDR3 nucleotides are TGCGCCAGCAGCGGGACAGGAAGATCAGAAAAACTGTTTTTT. Amino acid sequence: CASSGTGRSEKLFF.

This chain joins TRBV20-1 and TRBJ2-5, with D maybe TRBD1 (5 bases). Trimming removed 6 bases at V and 7 bases at J, with 9 bases between. The CDR3 runs 10 residues. Germline V gene data show CDR1 as DFQATT and CDR2 as SNEGSKA (reference sequence). CDR3 sequence reads: CSATQGTQYF. DNA of the CDR3: TGCAGTGCGACCCAGGGGACCCAGTACTTC.

V and J are TRBV28 and TRBJ2-3; 7 bases align to TRBD2. With V trimmed by 2 bases and J by 0 bases, 11 bases remained unmatched. The CDR3 loop spans 18 amino acids. CDR1 is MDHEN, CDR2 SYDVKM, per germline. In DNA form, the CDR3 reads TGTGCCAGCAGTTTAAAATTTGGGGCGGGAGAAAGCACAGATACGCAGTATTTT. Its protein product is CASSLKFGAGESTDTQYF.

The chain links TRBV7-8 to TRBJ2-1; D remains ambiguous. The V gene's germline CDR1 is SGHVS and CDR2 FQNEAQ. With 0 bases removed from V and 7 bases from J, the gap between germline ends came to 22 bases. This CDR3 comprises 18 residues. CDR3 in amino acids: CASSLAHMSGRSLNEQFF. CDR3 sequence (DNA): TGTGCCAGCAGCTTAGCGCACATGTCGGGCCGGAGTTTGAATGAGCAGTTCTTC.

Remarks on this clone: In the same sample, other DNA sequences code for this CDR3. This sequence joins TRBV9 and TRBJ2-5, with D perhaps matching TRBD1 or TRBD2 (5 bases each). V was cut by 2 bases and J by 1 base, with 9 bases left in between. The germline V gene has CDR1 SGDLS and CDR2 YYNGEE. The CDR3 is made up of 14 amino acids. CDR3 sequence: CASSVGTFQETQYF. The CDR3 DNA reads as TGTGCCAGCAGCGTCGGGACCTTCCAAGAGACCCAGTACTTC.

The J gene is TRBJ1-1, the V gene TRBV19; D remains unclear. CDR3 size: 13 residues. Deletions cut 4 bases from V and 2 bases from J, with 8 bases between. Germline assignment: CDR1 LNHDA and CDR2 SQIVND (reference sequence). CDR3 sequence (DNA): TGTGCCAGTAGTAGACGACAAAACACTGAAGCTTTCTTT. Translating gives CASSRRQNTEAFF.

J is TRBJ2-7 and V is TRBV15, with 9 nucleotides matching TRBD2. The trim removed 1 base at V and 2 bases at J, leaving 3 bases unmatched. The CDR3 loop spans 15 amino acids. CDR1 LNHNV and CDR2 YYDKDF come from the germline V gene (reference sequence). CDR3 protein: CATSRGLAETYEQYF. The CDR3 DNA is TGTGCCACCAGCAGAGGACTAGCGGAAACCTACGAGCAGTACTTC.

The chain has TRBV5-8 and TRBJ2-7, with D perhaps being TRBD1 or TRBD2 (5 bases each). V gave up 0 bases and J gave up 3 bases, with 10 bases separating them. The germline V gene encodes CDR1 SGHTS and CDR2 YDEGEE. The CDR3 spans 14 residues. Here the CDR3 reads CASSLAQRGYEQYF. The CDR3 DNA sequence: TGTGCCAGCAGCTTGGCCCAGAGGGGCTACGAGCAGTACTTC. Variable domain in full (rest from reference TRBV5-8 and TRBJ2-7): EAGVTQSPTHLIKTRGQQATLRCSPISGHTSVYWYQQALGLGLQFLLWYDEGEERNRGNFPPRFSGRQFPNYSSELNVNALELEDSALYLCASSLAQRGYEQYFGPGTRLTVT.

The chain uses TRBV9 and TRBJ2-3; possible D gene TRBD1, 6 bases. The ends were cut back, 4 bases at V and 2 bases at J, with 14 bases in the middle. Germline V gene lookup returns CDR1 SGDLS and CDR2 YYNGEE. The CDR3 spans 15 residues. CDR3 DNA: TGTGCCAGCAGCTCCCGGACAGACTACACAGATACGCAGTATTTT. Translated: CASSSRTDYTDTQYF.

Regarding this clone: Distinct nucleotide sequences in the sample also encode this CDR3. V gene TRBV5-1 combines with J gene TRBJ2-6, with D unclear. Germline V gives CDR1 SGHRS, CDR2 YFSETQ. The germline V and J ends were trimmed by 5 bases and 0 bases, with 6 bases remaining between them. The CDR3 extends over 14 amino acids. The CDR3 coding sequence is TGCGCCAGCAGTTTTAACTCTGGGGCCAACGTCCTGACTTTC. It is translated as CASSFNSGANVLTF.

The chain couples TRBV25-1 to TRBJ2-1; no clear D gene. The CDR3 has 11 amino acids. The germline V gene encodes CDR1 MGHDK and CDR2 SYGVNS. V lost 4 bases and J 9 bases, leaving 7 bases between the germline ends. The DNA for the CDR3 is TGTGCCAGCAGTGCAGCTTCTGAGCAGTTCTTC. Its protein product is CASSAASEQFF.

The V gene is TRBV18, the J gene TRBJ2-5; D might be TRBD1 or TRBD2, each matching 5 bases. The V and J ends lost 1 base and 5 bases respectively, with 5 bases between them. Looked up from germline, CDR1 is KGHSH and CDR2 is LQKENI. CDR3 length equals 12 residues. This chain's CDR3 is CASSPRDETQYF. CDR3 coding DNA: TGTGCCAGCTCACCACGGGACGAGACCCAGTACTTC.

The rearrangement links TRBV7-2 to TRBJ2-2; 9 nucleotides match TRBD1. CDR1 and CDR2 from the germline V gene are SGHTA and FQGNSA. The V segment lost 6 bases and the J segment 4 bases; nucleotides outside the gene matches: 6. CDR3 length equals 15 residues. The CDR3 region is CASSYRDRATGELFF. CDR3 nucleotides: TGTGCCAGCAGTTACCGGGACAGGGCCACCGGGGAGCTGTTTTTT.

The chain employs TRBV18 and TRBJ1-5; D is perhaps TRBD1 (6 bases). The V gene's germline CDR1 is KGHSH and CDR2 LQKENI. This CDR3 region has 14 residues. V lost 6 bases to trimming and J lost 5 bases, with 14 bases between them. The CDR3 coding sequence is TGTGCCAGCTCGGGTGGGGGGCGTGATCAGCCCCAGCATTTT. This encodes CASSGGGRDQPQHF.

The J gene is TRBJ2-3, the V gene TRBV4-3, with TRBD2 matching 11 bases. The length of the CDR3 is 16 residues. V was pared by 3 bases and J by 2 bases, with 4 bases of the junction left unmatched. CDR1 LGHNA and CDR2 YSLEER come from the germline V gene. Here the CDR3 DNA reads TGCGCCAGCAGCCAGAGTAGCGGGAGGGCCACAGATACGCAGTATTTT. Amino acids: CASSQSSGRATDTQYF.

This clone showed up just once. CDR3 sequence: CASSLAGTGTGSGGDTQYF. The CDR3 nucleotides read TGTGCCAGCAGCTTAGCGGGTACGGGGACAGGGTCGGGAGGAGATACGCAGTATTTT. The chain employs TRBV7-2 and TRBJ2-3, with TRBD1 identical over 9 bases. CDR3 length: 19 residues. Germline lookup yields CDR1 SGHTA and CDR2 FQGNSA. The V gene end was trimmed by 0 bases and the J gene end by 5 bases; junction bases not matched to a gene: 15.

V gene TRBV2 combines with J gene TRBJ2-3; the D call may be TRBD1 or TRBD2 (5 bases each). Trimming shortened V by 4 bases and J by 0 bases, and 8 bases separated the two germline ends. Germline V gene sequence: CDR1 SNHLY, CDR2 FYNNEI. CDR3 length equals 14 residues. In nucleotides, the CDR3 is TGTGCCAGCAGTGTCGGGACCAGCACAGATACGCAGTATTTT. Protein sequence: CASSVGTSTDTQYF. Combining the CDR3 with reference TRBV2 and TRBJ2-3 gives the whole variable domain EPEVTQTPSHQVTQMGQEVILRCVPISNHLYFYWYRQILGQKVEFLVSFYNNEISEKSEIFDDQFSVERPDGSNFTLKIRSTKLEDSAMYFCASSVGTSTDTQYFGPGTRLTVL.